The clone carrying this TCR beta chain was counted only a few times. Its antigen is unidentified. The germline V gene has CDR1 SNHLY and CDR2 FYNNEI. The CDR3 is 14 amino acids. V lost 4 bases and J 4 bases, leaving 11 bases between the germline ends. This record comes from a study of CD8+ T cells in alopecia areata. Points from the study as a whole: The study also sequences resident alphabeta T cells of normal skin in scalp samples.

RNA extraction and reverse transcription yielded cDNA as sequencing template. Here immunoSEQ multiplex PCR was the method, and the copy in TCRdb shows in-frame clones only, minus some. The sample records a few hundred thousand clones, 60% being singletons. Documented treatment: oral pan-JAK inhibitor, 5-10 mg twice daily. From alopecia areata patients, lesional scalp punch biopsies and peripheral blood were collected. This TCR was recovered from a human donor with alopecia areata. The material sequenced was CD4+ T cells sorted from blood, taken at roughly week 53, from a patient treated with tofacitinib. This chain uses TRBV2 with TRBJ1-5, with D possibly TRBD1 on 5 matching bases. The DNA of the CDR3 is TGTGCCAGCAGTGGGTGGGGGGGTAATCAGCCCCAGCATTTT. Translation gives CASSGWGGNQPQHF.